A selection of T cell receptor beta chains follows, all from one sample in a study of OX40 agonist ivuxolimab in advanced cancers. Using immunoSEQ multiplex PCR, the repertoire was profiled, and TCRdb retains in-frame clones only, with some absent. The data contain roughly 86,000 clones, approximately 90% of them singletons. Sequencing used CD4+ or CD8+ T cells sorted from blood, obtained in a trial of the OX40 agonist ivuxolimab. The origin of the receptors is an adult with an advanced solid tumor such as melanoma, head and neck, liver or kidney cancer. Both conserved end residues are part of each CDR3. A D gene is named only where the DNA matches it firmly. Not every row has a clone size; where given, it reads once, few, many or a size class.

cdr3_aa cdr3_nt d_call j_call clone_size v_call
CASSLRTGYQETQYF TGTGCCAGCAGTTTAAGGACTGGGTACCAAGAGACCCAGTACTTC NA TRBJ2-5 NA TRBV28
CASSRGQPNQPQHF TGTGCCAGTAGTAGGGGCCAGCCAAATCAGCCCCAGCATTTT NA TRBJ1-5 NA TRBV19
CASRTGGLNEQFF TGCGCCAGCCGGACAGGGGGTTTAAATGAGCAGTTCTTC TRBD1 TRBJ2-1 NA TRBV5-1
CASSLSLAGGTDTQYF TGCGCCAGCAGCTTGTCACTAGCGGGGGGTACAGATACGCAGTATTTT TRBD2 TRBJ2-3 NA TRBV5-1
CASSPDGSNQPQHF TGTGCCAGCAGCCCTGACGGCTCAAATCAGCCCCAGCATTTT NA TRBJ1-5 NA TRBV7-9
CASSVRGARGGTQYF TGTGCCAGCAGCGTCCGAGGGGCGCGAGGAGGGACCCAGTACTTC NA TRBJ2-5 NA TRBV7-9
CASGRGSGTEAFF TGTGCTAGTGGCCGGGGCTCAGGCACTGAAGCTTTCTTT NA TRBJ1-1 NA TRBV12-5
CASTGGAGGSYNSPLHF TGTGCCAGCACCGGGGGGGCAGGGGGCTCCTATAATTCACCCCTCCACTTT TRBD1 TRBJ1-6 NA TRBV28
CASSPVGTSSPRPYGYTF TGTGCCAGCTCACCAGTCGGGACCTCTTCCCCCCGGCCCTATGGCTACACCTTC NA TRBJ1-2 NA TRBV18
CASSNREWGYEQYF TGTGCCAGCAGCAACCGGGAGTGGGGCTACGAGCAGTACTTC NA TRBJ2-7 NA TRBV7-2
CASSPTSGRTYNEQFF TGTGCCAGCAGCCCGACTAGCGGGAGGACCTACAATGAGCAGTTCTTC TRBD2 TRBJ2-1 NA TRBV7-9
CASSSGEQPQHF TGTGCCAGCAGTTCCGGGGAACAGCCCCAGCATTTT NA TRBJ1-5 NA TRBV28
CASSEGQGGIYEQYF TGTGCCAGCAGTGAAGGGCAGGGGGGGATATACGAGCAGTACTTC NA TRBJ2-7 once TRBV6-1
CAIAGGAAIQYF TGTGCCATCGCAGGGGGGGCGGCAATTCAGTACTTC NA TRBJ2-4 NA TRBV6-5
CASSLGRDRGNTGELFF TGCGCCAGCAGCTTGGGTAGGGACAGGGGAAACACCGGGGAGCTGTTTTTT TRBD1 TRBJ2-2 NA TRBV5-1
CAWSVGGSIYEQYF TGTGCCTGGAGTGTGGGCGGGTCTATCTACGAGCAGTACTTC NA TRBJ2-7 NA TRBV30
CASSLLAGASTDTQYF TGCGCCAGCAGCTTACTAGCGGGAGCGTCTACAGATACGCAGTATTTT TRBD2 TRBJ2-3 NA TRBV5-1
CASTQTSGVYNEQFF TGCGCCAGCACTCAAACTAGCGGGGTCTACAATGAGCAGTTCTTC TRBD2 TRBJ2-1 NA TRBV5-1
CATRQGSHEFTDTQYF TGTGCCACCCGGCAGGGGAGCCATGAATTCACAGATACGCAGTATTTT NA TRBJ2-3 NA TRBV2
CASSEEAGGPTDTQYF TGTGCCAGCAGTGAGGAGGCGGGAGGGCCCACAGATACGCAGTATTTT TRBD2 TRBJ2-3 NA TRBV6-4
CASSLEGTGYEQYF TGCGCCAGCAGCTTGGAGGGGACAGGTTACGAGCAGTACTTC TRBD1 TRBJ2-7 once TRBV5-1
CASSDGALRGIEKLFF TGTGCCAGCAGTGACGGCGCCCTTCGGGGGATTGAAAAACTGTTTTTT NA TRBJ1-4 NA TRBV2
CSVVRGGYEQYF TGCAGCGTTGTTAGGGGCGGCTACGAGCAGTACTTC NA TRBJ2-7 NA TRBV29-1
CASMGRGILANYGYTF TGTGCCAGCATGGGCAGGGGGATTTTAGCTAACTATGGCTACACCTTC TRBD1 TRBJ1-2 NA TRBV6-6
CASSQPGTSGSEETQYF TGCGCCAGCAGCCAACCGGGAACTAGCGGGTCGGAGGAGACCCAGTACTTC TRBD2 TRBJ2-5 NA TRBV5-1
CASSPWDRESYEQYF TGCGCCAGCAGCCCATGGGACAGGGAGTCCTACGAGCAGTACTTC TRBD1 TRBJ2-7 once TRBV5-1
CASSLFATNEKLFF TGTGCCAGCAGCTTGTTTGCAACTAATGAAAAACTGTTTTTT NA TRBJ1-4 NA TRBV5-4
CVSSTGNYEQYF TGTGTATCCTCGACAGGGAACTACGAGCAGTACTTC TRBD1 TRBJ2-7 NA TRBV18
CASRDKDSRPSDTQYF TGCGCCAGCAGAGATAAGGACAGTCGACCTTCAGATACGCAGTATTTT NA TRBJ2-3 NA TRBV5-1
CASSLGTGNYEQYF TGTGCCAGCAGCTTAGGGACAGGGAACTACGAGCAGTACTTC TRBD1 TRBJ2-7 NA TRBV13
CAIRAGQGRTDTQYF TGTGCCATACGGGCCGGACAGGGGAGAACAGATACGCAGTATTTT TRBD1 TRBJ2-3 NA TRBV10-3
CASSESYRGPEAFF TGTGCCAGCAGTGAATCCTACAGGGGCCCTGAAGCTTTCTTT TRBD1 TRBJ1-1 NA TRBV6-1
CASSHASSGGNNEQYF TGCGCCAGCAGCCACGCCTCTAGCGGGGGGAACAACGAGCAGTACTTC TRBD2 TRBJ2-7 NA TRBV4-1
CASLPHDRTEGEQYF TGTGCCTCCCTACCCCACGACAGGACGGAGGGCGAGCAGTACTTC NA TRBJ2-7 NA TRBV10-3
CASSRRQTQETQYF TGCGCCAGCAGCAGACGACAAACACAAGAGACCCAGTACTTC NA TRBJ2-5 NA TRBV5-1
CAWSVQAGSYEQYF TGTGCCTGGAGTGTACAGGCAGGTAGCTACGAGCAGTACTTC NA TRBJ2-7 once TRBV30
CASSGQGAGDTQYF TGTGCCAGCAGCGGACAGGGGGCTGGGGATACGCAGTATTTT TRBD1 TRBJ2-3 NA TRBV11-3
CASTGTGNQPQHF TGTGCCAGTACGGGAACGGGCAATCAGCCCCAGCATTTT NA TRBJ1-5 once TRBV19
CASSVDPGINSPLHF TGTGCCAGCAGCGTAGACCCCGGGATTAATTCACCCCTCCACTTT NA TRBJ1-6 NA TRBV9
CSAGGQNTEAFF TGCAGCGCCGGGGGCCAGAACACTGAAGCTTTCTTT NA TRBJ1-1 once TRBV29-1
CASSPQETLNTEAFF TGTGCCAGCTCACCTCAGGAAACCCTGAACACTGAAGCTTTCTTT NA TRBJ1-1 NA TRBV18
CASSSGEGASGEQFF TGTGCCAGCAGCTCAGGGGAGGGGGCAAGCGGTGAGCAGTTCTTC NA TRBJ2-1 NA TRBV4-2
CASSPSEAQPQHF TGTGCCAGCAGCCCATCTGAGGCGCAGCCCCAGCATTTT NA TRBJ1-5 NA TRBV5-8
CASSLGPGEKLFF TGTGCCAGCAGCTTGGGTCCGGGTGAAAAACTGTTTTTT NA TRBJ1-4 NA TRBV5-8
CASSQGKTMNTEAFF TGTGCCAGCAGCCAAGGGAAGACCATGAACACCGAAGCTTTCTTT NA TRBJ1-1 NA TRBV14
CASSVETGGRNTEAFF TGTGCCAGCAGCGTAGAGACTGGGGGGAGGAACACTGAAGCTTTCTTT NA TRBJ1-1 once TRBV9
CASSWAQGNSPLHF TGTGCCAGCAGCTGGGCACAGGGGAATTCACCCCTCCACTTT TRBD1 TRBJ1-6 NA TRBV5-4
CSVEVTDGYTF TGCAGCGTTGAAGTGACAGATGGCTACACCTTC NA TRBJ1-2 once TRBV29-1
CASSPPGPNGNTIYF TGTGCCAGCAGCCCTCCGGGTCCAAATGGAAACACCATATATTTT NA TRBJ1-3 NA TRBV7-9
CASIGTGGNSPLHF TGTGCCAGCATAGGGACAGGGGGGAATTCACCCCTCCACTTT TRBD1 TRBJ1-6 few TRBV2
CASSRDSHGTYEQYF TGTGCCAGCAGCCGGGACTCTCATGGTACCTACGAGCAGTACTTC NA TRBJ2-7 NA TRBV5-4
CASSPDTGGGNQPQHF TGCGCCAGCAGCCCAGATACAGGGGGCGGCAATCAGCCCCAGCATTTT TRBD1 TRBJ1-5 NA TRBV5-1
CASSPGQQSVNEQYF TGTGCCAGCTCACCAGGTCAGCAATCCGTTAACGAGCAGTACTTC NA TRBJ2-7 NA TRBV18